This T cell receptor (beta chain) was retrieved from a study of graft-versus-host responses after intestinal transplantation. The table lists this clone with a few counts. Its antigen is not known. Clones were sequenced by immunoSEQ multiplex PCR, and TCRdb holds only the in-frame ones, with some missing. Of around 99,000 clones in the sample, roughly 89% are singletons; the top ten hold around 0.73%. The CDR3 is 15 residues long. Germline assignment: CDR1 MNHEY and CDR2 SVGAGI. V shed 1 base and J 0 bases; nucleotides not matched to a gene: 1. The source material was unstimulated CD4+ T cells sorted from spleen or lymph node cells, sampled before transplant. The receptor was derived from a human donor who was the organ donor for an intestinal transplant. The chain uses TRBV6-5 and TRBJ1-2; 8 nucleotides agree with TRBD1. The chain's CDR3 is CASSYLQGANYGYTF. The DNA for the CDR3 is TGTGCCAGCAGTTACTTACAGGGGGCTAACTATGGCTACACCTTC.